This entry lists 18 T cell receptor beta chains sequenced from one sample in a study of cytomegalovirus exposure and HLA in healthy donors. Amplification used 60 Vbeta primers and 13 Jbeta primers. Some clones are missing from TCRdb's copy, which holds only in-frame ones; the method was immunoSEQ multiplex PCR. The repertoire holds about 190,000 clones, with 65% to 85% as singletons. The sequenced sample consisted of PBMCs. The receptors stem from a man aged 50 or older in good health and CMV-seronegative.

The J gene is TRBJ1-6, the V gene TRBV6-5; weak D call: TRBD1 (5 bases). V lost 6 bases to trimming and J lost 5 bases, with 14 bases between them. The CDR3 extends over 15 amino acids. Germline V lookup: CDR1 MNHEY, CDR2 SVGAGI. This chain's CDR3 is CASRPTGPHNSPLHF. The CDR3 DNA follows: TGTGCCAGCAGGCCCACAGGCCCCCATAATTCACCCCTCCACTTT.

V and J are TRBV9 and TRBJ2-1, with 7 positions matching TRBD2. Trimming at V came to 3 bases and at J to 13 bases, leaving 19 bases not matched to a gene. This CDR3 is 16 amino acids long. Per the germline V gene, CDR1 is SGDLS and CDR2 is YYNGEE. The CDR3 region is CASSGEVEGPTSDQFF. Written as DNA, the CDR3 is TGTGCCAGCAGCGGAGAGGTGGAGGGCCCTACTAGCGATCAGTTCTTC.

This clone was counted a few times. The CDR3 bases are TGTGCCACCAGCAGACAGGGACAGGGATATGGCTACACCTTC. It translates to CATSRQGQGYGYTF. The rearrangement links TRBV15 to TRBJ1-2; 9 bases fit TRBD1. CDR1 and CDR2 (germline): LNHNV, YYDKDF (reference sequence). The CDR3 is 14 amino acids. After removal of 2 bases from V and 5 bases from J, the junction contained 3 bases not matched to a gene.

This chain uses TRBV27 with TRBJ2-5; TRBD2 matches 10 bases. The better agreement between TRBJ2-7 and the DNA end casts doubt on the J call. The CDR3 loop spans 17 amino acids. CDR1 MNHEY and CDR2 SMNVEV come from the germline V gene (reference sequence). CDR3 sequence: CASSLFGVAGGSYEQYF. The CDR3 DNA reads as TGTGCCAGCAGTTTATTCGGGGTAGCGGGGGGTTCCTACGAGCAGTACTTC.

The J gene is TRBJ2-3, the V gene TRBV10-1; no firm D call. V lost 4 bases to trimming and J lost 5 bases, with 7 bases between them. The CDR3 is made up of 12 amino acids. The germline V gene encodes CDR1 WNHNN and CDR2 SYGVQD (reference sequence). CDR3 nucleotides: TGCGCCAGCAGTGCCTCCCTAGATACGCAGTATTTT. This sequence encodes CASSASLDTQYF.

In its sample, this clone was seen once. V and J are TRBV21-1 and TRBJ2-7; TRBD1, the D gene given by the table, was not confirmed from the DNA. TRBV21-1 is classified as a pseudogene. The CDR3 spans 14 residues. The DNA for the CDR3 is TGTGCCAGCAGCAAAGAGGGACAGGACTACGAGCAGTACTTC. Residues: CASSKEGQDYEQYF.

V usage is TRBV5-6 and J usage is TRBJ1-2; D call uncertain. V shed 1 base and J shed 1 base, with 5 bases lying between them. Per germline, CDR1 SGHDT and CDR2 YYEEEE. This CDR3 contains 13 residues. CDR3: CASSLFSNYGYTF. The CDR3 DNA is TGTGCCAGCAGCTTGTTTAGTAACTATGGCTACACCTTC.

This chain connects TRBV5-1 to TRBJ2-7, with 7 bases that match TRBD2. Germline-derived CDR1 and CDR2 are SGHRS and YFSETQ. Unmatched junction bases numbered 10, after V lost 4 bases and J lost 3 bases. This CDR3 is 15 amino acids long. Here the CDR3 reads CASSRNAGTNYEQYF. CDR3 sequence (DNA): TGCGCCAGCAGCCGTAACGCAGGGACTAACTACGAGCAGTACTTC. The full variable domain, completed using reference TRBV5-1 and TRBJ2-7, is KAGVTQTPRYLIKTRGQQVTLSCSPISGHRSVSWYQQTPGQGLQFLFEYFSETQRNKGNFPGRFSGRQFSNSRSEMNVSTLELGDSALYLCASSRNAGTNYEQYFGPGTRLTVT.

This clone was seen only once. The gene calls are TRBV5-6 and TRBJ2-3, with D maybe TRBD2 (5 bases). There are 12 residues in the CDR3. V gave up 7 bases and J gave up 3 bases, with 9 bases separating them. The germline gives CDR1 SGHDT, CDR2 YYEEEE. The CDR3 nucleotides read TGTGCCAGCGGCACGGGAACAGATACGCAGTATTTT. As protein: CASGTGTDTQYF.

This clone was observed a few times. The rearrangement links TRBV30 to TRBJ1-2; 9 bases line up with TRBD1. V was pared by 5 bases and J by 2 bases, with 6 bases of the junction left unmatched. CDR1 and CDR2 (germline): GTSNPN, SVGIG (reference sequence). This CDR3 is 14 amino acids long. CDR3 protein: CAWDRTGVNYGYTF. In DNA, the CDR3 is TGTGCCTGGGATAGGACAGGGGTGAACTATGGCTACACCTTC.

The chain is built from TRBV6-6 and TRBJ1-2; D call uncertain. The CDR3 has 13 amino acids. The V end was cut by 5 bases, the J end by 5 bases, with 12 bases between. The V gene's germline CDR1 is MNHNY and CDR2 SVGAGI (reference sequence). The CDR3, as DNA: TGTGCCAGCAGTCCCGGGGAAACTTATGGCTACACCTTC. It yields the protein CASSPGETYGYTF.

The chain carries TRBV11-3 and TRBJ2-1; 11 bases agree with TRBD2. V lost 4 bases and J lost 9; bases outside the gene matches: 11. CDR1 and CDR2 from the germline V gene are SGHNT and YENEEA. This CDR3 contains 16 residues. For the CDR3, the DNA is TGTGCCAGCAGCTACTCCCTTAGCGGGGGGGGCGGTGAGCAGTTCTTC. It is translated as CASSYSLSGGGGEQFF.

V and J are TRBV27 and TRBJ1-1; D remains unclear. V was clipped by 5 bases and J by 2 bases, with 9 bases between them. This CDR3 contains 13 residues. Germline V lookup: CDR1 MNHEY, CDR2 SMNVEV (reference sequence). The CDR3 is CASSPRLNTEAFF. Written as DNA, the CDR3 is TGTGCCAGCAGTCCCCGGTTAAACACTGAAGCTTTCTTT.

This clone was seen just once. At one of its ends the junction is not consistent with the germline gene, which may arise from a read error. The rearrangement uses TRBV7-9 and TRBJ2-1, with D hard to call. The V gene's germline CDR1 is SEHNR and CDR2 FQNEAQ (reference sequence). The CDR3 sequence is 11 residues long. CDR3 DNA: TGTTCCAGCAGCTTAATCCAAGAGCAGTTCTTC. Translating it yields CSSSLIQEQFF.

The chain couples TRBV5-8 to TRBJ1-4; 7 positions match TRBD1. V shed 2 bases and J 8 bases; nucleotides not matched to a gene: 9. The germline V gene has CDR1 SGHTS and CDR2 YDEGEE. CDR3 length: 15 amino acids. The CDR3 is CASSFVGTEAEKLFF. CDR3 DNA: TGTGCCAGCAGCTTCGTCGGGACAGAGGCAGAAAAACTGTTTTTT.

Comment on this clone: Because it lacks the conserved phenylalanine or tryptophan at the end, this CDR3 is likely a read error. This chain uses TRBV7-8 with TRBJ2-7; weak D call: TRBD1 (6 bases). This CDR3 is built from 16 residues. Germline V lookup: CDR1 SGHVS, CDR2 FQNEAQ. Trimming removed 4 bases at V and 0 bases at J, with 16 bases between. CDR3 coding DNA: TGTGCCAGCAGCTCCATCACAGGGCGACTCTCCTACGAGCAGTACCTC. It specifies CASSSITGRLSYEQYL.

The gene calls are TRBV15 and TRBJ2-2; D might be TRBD1 (6 bases). Germline loops: CDR1 LNHNV, CDR2 YYDKDF (reference sequence). This CDR3 is 15 amino acids long. The V end was cut by 8 bases, the J end by 2 bases, with 15 bases between. CDR3 nucleotide sequence: TGTGCCACCGGGAGCGTAGGGGGAAACACCGGGGAGCTGTTTTTT. Translating it yields CATGSVGGNTGELFF.

This clone was counted a few times. This chain uses TRBV7-2 with TRBJ2-3, with TRBD2 identical over 7 bases. Germline V gene sequence: CDR1 SGHTA, CDR2 FQGNSA. Unmatched junction bases numbered 10, after V lost 5 bases and J lost 8 bases. The CDR3 spans 14 residues. The CDR3 DNA sequence: TGTGCCAGCAGCGCCCGTGGGACTATAGGTACGCAGTATTTT. Protein sequence: CASSARGTIGTQYF.